The 26 T cell receptor beta chains presented below share a single source sample, sequenced in a study of cytomegalovirus exposure and HLA in healthy donors. A multiplex PCR was run with 60 Vbeta primers and 13 Jbeta primers. The repertoire was sequenced with immunoSEQ multiplex PCR; TCRdb's copy has only in-frame clones and lacks some. The data hold 50,000 to 60,000 clones, with 77% observed a single time. Sequences were obtained from PBMCs. Source of these receptors: a woman in her thirties or forties in good health and CMV-seropositive.

The genes are TRBV5-1 and TRBJ2-5, with 7 positions matching TRBD1. The CDR3 runs to 15 residues. Germline CDR1 and CDR2: SGHRS and YFSETQ. The ends lost 4 bases at V and 5 bases at J; junction bases unmatched: 11. CDR3 loop: CASSRSPTGLETQYF. The CDR3 DNA reads TGCGCCAGCAGCCGCTCCCCGACAGGGTTGGAGACCCAGTACTTC.

This chain uses TRBV28 with TRBJ1-5; TRBD1 matches at 11 bases. The germline gives CDR1 MDHEN, CDR2 SYDVKM. The CDR3 totals 14 residues. The V segment lost 10 bases and the J segment 4 bases; nucleotides outside the gene matches: 6. The CDR3 region is CATSDRGPNQPQHF. As DNA, the CDR3 is TGTGCCACCTCGGACAGGGGGCCTAATCAGCCCCAGCATTTT.

This chain links TRBV5-6 with TRBJ2-1, with 10 positions matching TRBD2. The CDR3 loop spans 16 amino acids. The V gene's germline CDR1 is SGHDT and CDR2 YYEEEE. The V segment lost 4 bases and the J segment 9 bases; nucleotides outside the gene matches: 13. The CDR3 reads CASSDTSGVVQGEQFF. The CDR3 DNA reads TGTGCCAGCAGCGACACTAGCGGGGTCGTACAGGGTGAGCAGTTCTTC.

J is TRBJ1-6 and V is TRBV19; D not resolved. The CDR3 is 12 residues long. V was pared by 6 bases and J by 7 bases, with 7 bases between. CDR1 and CDR2 (germline): LNHDA, SQIVND (reference sequence). CDR3 bases: TGTGCCAGTAGGACGGGAAATTCACCCCTCCACTTT. This gives the protein CASRTGNSPLHF.

In its sample, this clone was seen once. The chain joins TRBV5-1 to TRBJ1-2; TRBD1 is a possible D gene (6 bases). Trimming removed 2 bases from V and 2 bases from J, with 10 bases in between. Germline-derived CDR1 and CDR2 are SGHRS and YFSETQ. The CDR3 runs 14 residues. As DNA, the CDR3 is TGCGCCAGCAGCTTACAGGGATCAAACTATGGCTACACCTTC. Protein product: CASSLQGSNYGYTF.

The rearrangement links TRBV5-4 to TRBJ2-3, with 10 bases that match TRBD2. This CDR3 has 16 residues. Trimming took 1 base from V and 4 from J; bases not matched to a gene: 6. The germline CDR1 and CDR2 sequences are SGHNT and YYREEE (reference sequence). CDR3 coding DNA: TGTGCCAGCAGCTTGTCTCCTAGCGGGGGCGCAGATACGCAGTATTTT. Amino acid sequence: CASSLSPSGGADTQYF. Full variable domain (missing parts from reference TRBV5-4 and TRBJ2-3): ETGVTQSPTHLIKTRGQQVTLRCSSQSGHNTVSWYQQALGQGPQFIFQYYREEENGRGNFPPRFSGLQFPNYSSELNVNALELDDSALYLCASSLSPSGGADTQYFGPGTRLTVL.

This clone appeared once. The V gene is TRBV10-2, the J gene TRBJ2-5; 7 bases fit TRBD1. In germline, CDR1 is WSHSY, CDR2 SAAADI. The J segment lost 5 bases and the V segment lost 4 bases, leaving 4 bases of the junction unmatched. The length of the CDR3 is 13 residues. CDR3 in amino acids: CASSGDRAETQYF. The CDR3 bases are TGCGCCAGCAGTGGGGACAGAGCGGAGACCCAGTACTTC.

The chain uses TRBV6-7 and TRBJ1-2; TRBD1 matches at 9 bases. TRBV6-7 is an ORF for which the function is uncertain. The CDR3 covers 13 residues. Trimming cost V 7 bases and J 5 bases; bases outside gene matches: 5. The CDR3 nucleotides are TGTGCCAGCACCTACAGGGGGCGGTATGGCTACACCTTC. Amino acid sequence: CASTYRGRYGYTF.

V usage is TRBV13 and J usage is TRBJ2-2, with 9 positions matching TRBD1. The CDR3 consists of 15 residues. The V gene end was trimmed by 5 bases and the J gene end by 7 bases; junction bases not matched to a gene: 8. From germline, CDR1 is PRHDT and CDR2 FYEKMQ (reference sequence). Written as DNA, the CDR3 is TGTGCCAGCAGCCCGCCGGGACAGGGTATCGGGGAGCTGTTTTTT. This encodes CASSPPGQGIGELFF. Full variable domain (remainder filled in from reference TRBV13 and TRBJ2-2): AAGVIQSPRHLIKEKRETATLKCYPIPRHDTVYWYQQGPGQDPQFLISFYEKMQSDKGSIPDRFSAQQFSDYHSELNMSSLELGDSALYFCASSPPGQGIGELFFGEGSRLTVL.

This clone showed up just a few times. Compared with germline, one end of the junction differs, possibly owing to a read error. The rearrangement joins TRBV11-2 to TRBJ1-6; the D is unclear. Germline V gene lookup returns CDR1 SGHAT and CDR2 FQNNGV. CDR3 length: 14 residues. The CDR3 sequence is CASSLRENYSPLHF. Here the CDR3 DNA reads TGTGCCAGCAGCTTAAGGGAGAATTATTCGCCCCTCCACTTT.

The chain is built from TRBV28 and TRBJ1-1, with 7 bases lining up with TRBD1. Losses at the gene ends were 7 bases for V and 7 bases for J; bases not matched to a gene: 12. Germline V gene data show CDR1 as MDHEN and CDR2 as SYDVKM. The CDR3 sequence is 14 residues long. CDR3 DNA: TGTGCCAGCACCTTAGGGGCAGGGGGAAGTGAAGCTTTCTTT. It specifies CASTLGAGGSEAFF.

This chain's CDR3 is CASTLAGGIETQYF. In DNA, the CDR3 is TGTGCCAGCACCCTAGCGGGGGGGATCGAGACCCAGTACTTC. The rearrangement joins TRBV5-4 to TRBJ2-5, with 12 bases identical to TRBD2. Unmatched junction bases numbered 5, after V lost 6 bases and J lost 5 bases. From germline, CDR1 is SGHNT and CDR2 YYREEE (reference sequence). This CDR3 has 14 amino acids.

The J gene is TRBJ1-2, the V gene TRBV5-4; maybe TRBD1 (6 bases). Germline loops: CDR1 SGHNT, CDR2 YYREEE (reference sequence). The V end lost 3 bases, the J end lost 7 bases, and 13 bases lay between the germline ends. This CDR3 has 13 amino acids. CDR3 nucleotides: TGTGCCAGCAGCTACCGGGACACGGGTGGCTACACCTTC. Encoded protein: CASSYRDTGGYTF.

The chain uses TRBV28 and TRBJ2-5; the match to TRBD1 covers 8 bases. Trimming at V came to 6 bases and at J to 5 bases, leaving 23 bases not matched to a gene. The CDR3 runs 19 residues. Germline CDR1 MDHEN, CDR2 SYDVKM. The CDR3 is CASRRPTAGWTGMGETQYF. The CDR3 nucleotides read TGTGCCAGCAGGCGCCCCACGGCGGGTTGGACAGGGATGGGGGAGACCCAGTACTTC.

This clone was recorded only once. The chain couples TRBV5-1 to TRBJ2-7, with 8 nucleotides matching TRBD1. V lost 4 bases to trimming and J lost 1 base; unmatched junction nucleotides: 7. This CDR3 is built from 15 residues. Germline V CDR1 and CDR2: SGHRS, YFSETQ. CDR3 loop: CASSPWGQASYEQYF. The CDR3 DNA is TGCGCCAGCAGCCCGTGGGGACAGGCATCCTACGAGCAGTACTTC.

The CDR3 is CAWSTGSGYTF. The CDR3 DNA follows: TGTGCCTGGAGCACAGGGAGCGGCTACACCTTC. V is TRBV30 and J is TRBJ1-2, with D perhaps matching TRBD1 (6 bases). This CDR3 is 11 amino acids long. The V and J ends lost 3 bases and 8 bases respectively, with 10 bases between them. CDR1 GTSNPN and CDR2 SVGIG come from the germline V gene (reference sequence).

This clone was recorded only once. The rearrangement links TRBV11-2 to TRBJ1-2, with 7 bases matching TRBD1. The length of the CDR3 is 15 residues. V dropped 5 bases and J dropped 4; count of bases not matched to a gene: 10. Germline-derived CDR1 and CDR2 are SGHAT and FQNNGV. The DNA of the CDR3 is TGTGCCAGCAGCCGCGGAGGACAGGCGGTCTATGGCTACACCTTC. This translates into CASSRGGQAVYGYTF.

The chain carries TRBV5-1 and TRBJ2-3; the match to TRBD2 covers 12 bases. With V trimmed by 2 bases and J by 5 bases, 9 bases remained unmatched. The CDR3 runs to 17 residues. Germline V gene data show CDR1 as SGHRS and CDR2 as YFSETQ. CDR3 nucleotide sequence: TGCGCCAGCAGCTTCGAGGCTAGCGGGGGGGTAAGAGATACGCAGTATTTT. This gives the protein CASSFEASGGVRDTQYF.

The genes are TRBV30 and TRBJ1-4; 7 positions agree with TRBD1. After removal of 0 bases from V and 6 bases from J, the junction contained 4 bases not matched to a gene. The CDR3 has 14 residues. Germline loops: CDR1 GTSNPN, CDR2 SVGIG (reference sequence). The CDR3 loop reads CAWSVRQGHEKLFF. DNA for the CDR3: TGTGCCTGGAGTGTTAGACAGGGTCATGAAAAACTGTTTTTT.

Points on this clone: At one boundary the junction diverges from the germline segment, which might be a read error. The chain joins TRBV4-2 to TRBJ2-5, with D perhaps matching TRBD2 (5 bases). Germline V gives CDR1 LGHNA, CDR2 YNFKEQ. CDR3 length equals 12 residues. The CDR3 nucleotides are TGTGCCAGCAGCCAACGGGGAGAGGCCCAGTACTTC. Translated: CASSQRGEAQYF.

This chain uses TRBV5-1 with TRBJ1-1; D remains ambiguous. This CDR3 contains 14 residues. With 5 bases removed from V and 2 bases from J, the gap between germline ends came to 13 bases. Germline lookup yields CDR1 SGHRS and CDR2 YFSETQ. CDR3 coding DNA: TGCGCCAGCAGGTTCGGGAGCGACAACACTGAAGCTTTCTTT. Protein: CASRFGSDNTEAFF.

The chain uses TRBV7-2 and TRBJ2-3; possible D gene TRBD2, 6 bases. CDR1 is SGHTA, CDR2 FQGNSA, per germline. This CDR3 is 15 amino acids long. Trimming shortened V by 5 bases and J by 6 bases, and 18 bases separated the two germline ends. The CDR3 region has the DNA TGTGCCAGCAGCCCCCGACGACGGGGGTCGGATACGCAGTATTTT. Translation gives CASSPRRRGSDTQYF.

The CDR3 region is CASSLGASYEQYF. The CDR3 nucleotides read TGTGCCAGCAGTCTAGGGGCCTCCTACGAGCAGTACTTC. This rearrangement joins TRBV28 to TRBJ2-7, with a possible D match to TRBD1 (5 bases). The germline V and J ends were trimmed by 5 bases and 0 bases, with 8 bases remaining between them. The CDR3 contains 13 residues. CDR1 and CDR2 (germline): MDHEN, SYDVKM.

This sequence joins TRBV4-1 and TRBJ1-6, with D maybe TRBD1 (5 bases). Germline-derived CDR1 and CDR2 are MGHRA and YSYEKL. Trimming cost V 1 base and J 9 bases, with 10 bases left between them. The CDR3 has 14 residues. CDR3 sequence (DNA): TGCGCCAGCAGCCAAGGGCAGGGTAGTTCACCCCTCCACTTT. Its translation: CASSQGQGSSPLHF.

The chain couples TRBV29-1 to TRBJ2-2; 10 bases agree with TRBD2. The ends lost 6 bases at V and 2 bases at J; junction bases unmatched: 3. The CDR3 runs to 14 residues. Germline CDR1 reads SQVTM; CDR2 reads ANQGSEA. DNA for the CDR3: TGCAGCGTCGGACTAGCGGTAAACACCGGGGAGCTGTTTTTT. Translating gives CSVGLAVNTGELFF.

The J gene is TRBJ1-5, the V gene TRBV7-2; D gene unclear. Trimming took 0 bases from V and 2 from J, leaving 8 bases between them. The CDR3 runs to 15 residues. Germline loops: CDR1 SGHTA, CDR2 FQGNSA. CDR3 sequence reads: CASSLALLGNQPQHF. In nucleotides, the CDR3 is TGTGCCAGCAGCTTAGCCCTGCTAGGCAATCAGCCCCAGCATTTT.